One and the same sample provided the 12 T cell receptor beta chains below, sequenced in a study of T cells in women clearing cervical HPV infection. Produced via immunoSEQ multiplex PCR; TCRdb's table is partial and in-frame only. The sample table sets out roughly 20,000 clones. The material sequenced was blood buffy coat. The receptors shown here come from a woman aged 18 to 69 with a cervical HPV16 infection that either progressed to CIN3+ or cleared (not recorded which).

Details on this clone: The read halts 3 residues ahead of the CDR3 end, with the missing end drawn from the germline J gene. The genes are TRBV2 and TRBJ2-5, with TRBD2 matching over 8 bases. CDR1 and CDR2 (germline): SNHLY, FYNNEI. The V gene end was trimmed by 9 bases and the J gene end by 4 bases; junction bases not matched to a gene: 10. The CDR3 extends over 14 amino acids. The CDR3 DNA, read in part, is TGTGCCAGTAATCTAGCGGGTGCTCTAGAGACC. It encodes CASNLAGALET. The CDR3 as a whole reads CASNLAGALETQYF.

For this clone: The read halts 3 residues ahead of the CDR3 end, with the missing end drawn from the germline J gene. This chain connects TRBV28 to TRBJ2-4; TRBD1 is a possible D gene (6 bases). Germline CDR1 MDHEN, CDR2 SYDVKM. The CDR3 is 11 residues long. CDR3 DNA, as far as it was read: TGTGCCAGCAGTATAGACAGGTCT. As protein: CASSIDRS. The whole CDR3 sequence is CASSIDRSQYF.

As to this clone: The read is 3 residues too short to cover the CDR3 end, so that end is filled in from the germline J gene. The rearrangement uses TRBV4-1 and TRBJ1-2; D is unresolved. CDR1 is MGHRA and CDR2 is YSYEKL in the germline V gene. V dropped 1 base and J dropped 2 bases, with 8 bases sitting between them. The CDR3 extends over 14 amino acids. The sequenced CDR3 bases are TGCGCCAGCAGCCAAGGGGCTCGGAACTATGGC. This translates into CASSQGARNYG. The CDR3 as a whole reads CASSQGARNYGYTF.

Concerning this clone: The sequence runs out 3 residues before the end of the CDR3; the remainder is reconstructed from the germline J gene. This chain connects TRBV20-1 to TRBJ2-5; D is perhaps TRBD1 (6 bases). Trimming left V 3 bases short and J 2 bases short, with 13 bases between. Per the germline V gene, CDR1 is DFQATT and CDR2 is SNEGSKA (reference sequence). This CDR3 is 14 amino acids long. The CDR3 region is CSASVRTVQETQYF. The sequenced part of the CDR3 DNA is TGCAGTGCTAGCGTTAGGACAGTTCAAGAGACC.

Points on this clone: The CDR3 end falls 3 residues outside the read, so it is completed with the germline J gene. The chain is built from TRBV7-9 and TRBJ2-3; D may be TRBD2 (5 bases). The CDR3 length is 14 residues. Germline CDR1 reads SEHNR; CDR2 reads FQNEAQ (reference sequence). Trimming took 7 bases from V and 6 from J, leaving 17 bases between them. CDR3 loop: CASTPPRWTDTQYF. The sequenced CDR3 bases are TGTGCCAGCACCCCGCCGCGTTGGACTGATACG.

This CDR3 is CASRSGTGGQNYGYTF. The DNA read from the CDR3 is TGTGCCAGCAGGAGCGGGACAGGGGGTCAAAACTATGGC. The chain uses TRBV28 and TRBJ1-2, with 11 bases aligning to TRBD1. The read terminates 3 residues ahead of where the CDR3 ends, so the germline J gene completes it. The V and J ends lost 6 bases and 2 bases, in that order; junction bases with no gene match: 8. This CDR3 has 16 residues. The germline V gene encodes CDR1 MDHEN and CDR2 SYDVKM.

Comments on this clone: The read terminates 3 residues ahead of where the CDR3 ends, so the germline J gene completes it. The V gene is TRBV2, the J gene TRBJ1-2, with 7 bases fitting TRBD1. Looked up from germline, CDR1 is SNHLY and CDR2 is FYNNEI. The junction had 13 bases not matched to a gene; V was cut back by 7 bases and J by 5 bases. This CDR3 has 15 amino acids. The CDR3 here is CASIFPDRGHYGYTF. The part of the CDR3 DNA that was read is TGTGCCAGCATTTTCCCGGATAGGGGGCATTATGGC. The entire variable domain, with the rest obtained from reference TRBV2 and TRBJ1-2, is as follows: EPEVTQTPSHQVTQMGQEVILRCVPISNHLYFYWYRQILGQKVEFLVSFYNNEISEKSEIFDDQFSVERPDGSNFTLKIRSTKLEDSAMYFCASIFPDRGHYGYTFGSGTRLTVV.

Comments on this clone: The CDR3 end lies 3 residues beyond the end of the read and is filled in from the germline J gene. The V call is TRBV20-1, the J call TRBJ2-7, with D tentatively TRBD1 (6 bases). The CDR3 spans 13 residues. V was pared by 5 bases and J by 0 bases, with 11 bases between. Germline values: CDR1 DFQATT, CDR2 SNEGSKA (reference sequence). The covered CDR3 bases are TGCAGTGCTCCCGACAGGTACTCCTACGAG. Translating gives CSAPDRYSYE. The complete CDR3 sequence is CSAPDRYSYEQYF.

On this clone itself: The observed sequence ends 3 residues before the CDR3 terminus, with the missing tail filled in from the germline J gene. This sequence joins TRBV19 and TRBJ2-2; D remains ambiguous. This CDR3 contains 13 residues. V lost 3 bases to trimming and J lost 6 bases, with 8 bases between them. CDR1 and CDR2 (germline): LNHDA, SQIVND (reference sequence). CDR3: CASSIEGSGELFF. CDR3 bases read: TGTGCCAGTAGTATCGAAGGTTCCGGGGAG. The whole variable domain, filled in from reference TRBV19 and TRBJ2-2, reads DGGITQSPKYLFRKEGQNVTLSCEQNLNHDAMYWYRQDPGQGLRLIYYSQIVNDFQKGDIAEGYSVSREKKESFPLTVTSAQKNPTAFYLCASSIEGSGELFFGEGSRLTVL.

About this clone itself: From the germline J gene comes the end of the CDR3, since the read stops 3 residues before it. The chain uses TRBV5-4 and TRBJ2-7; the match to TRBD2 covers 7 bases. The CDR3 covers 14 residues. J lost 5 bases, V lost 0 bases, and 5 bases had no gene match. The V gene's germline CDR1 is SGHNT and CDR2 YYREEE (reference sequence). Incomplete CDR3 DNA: TGTGCCAGCAGCTTGGGGGTAGCGGGTAACGAG. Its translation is CASSLGVAGNE. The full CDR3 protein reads CASSLGVAGNEQYF.

CDR3 DNA (partial): TGTGCCAGCAGCGGCTGGGGCAGCAGGGTCAATGAG. Translation gives CASSGWGSRVNE. The full CDR3 reads CASSGWGSRVNEQFF. V and J are TRBV7-6 and TRBJ2-1; D is perhaps TRBD1 (5 bases). Coverage ceases 3 residues before the CDR3 finishes, and the germline J gene fills in the end. Trimming shortened V by 5 bases and J by 6 bases, and 17 bases separated the two germline ends. The CDR3 sequence is 15 residues long. Germline V lookup: CDR1 SGHVS, CDR2 FNYEAQ.

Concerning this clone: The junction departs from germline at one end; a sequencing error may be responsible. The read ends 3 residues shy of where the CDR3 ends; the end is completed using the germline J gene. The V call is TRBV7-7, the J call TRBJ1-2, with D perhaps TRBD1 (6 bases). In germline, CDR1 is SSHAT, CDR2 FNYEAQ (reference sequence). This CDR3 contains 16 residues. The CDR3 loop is CASSPIAGGGTKTYTF. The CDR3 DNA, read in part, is TGTGCTAGCAGTCCAATAGCGGGGGGCGGGACGAAGACC. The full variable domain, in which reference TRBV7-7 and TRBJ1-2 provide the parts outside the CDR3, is GAGVSQSPRYKVTKRGQDVTLRCDPISSHATLYWYQQALGQGPEFLTYFNYEAQPDKSGLPSDRFSAERPEGSISTLTIQRTEQRDSAMYRCASSPIAGGGTKTYTFGSGTRLTVV.